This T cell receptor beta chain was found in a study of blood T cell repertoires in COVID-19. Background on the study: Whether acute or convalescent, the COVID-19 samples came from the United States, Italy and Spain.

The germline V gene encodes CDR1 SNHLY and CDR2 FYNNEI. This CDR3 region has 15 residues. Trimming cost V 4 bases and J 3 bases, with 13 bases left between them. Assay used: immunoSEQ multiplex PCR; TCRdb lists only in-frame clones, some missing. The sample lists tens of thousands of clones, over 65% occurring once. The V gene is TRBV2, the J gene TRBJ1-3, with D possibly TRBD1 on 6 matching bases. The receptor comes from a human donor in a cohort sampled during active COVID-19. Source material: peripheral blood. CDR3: CASSGGGAFGNTIYF. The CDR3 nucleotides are TGTGCCAGCAGTGGGGGGGGCGCATTTGGAAACACCATATATTTT.